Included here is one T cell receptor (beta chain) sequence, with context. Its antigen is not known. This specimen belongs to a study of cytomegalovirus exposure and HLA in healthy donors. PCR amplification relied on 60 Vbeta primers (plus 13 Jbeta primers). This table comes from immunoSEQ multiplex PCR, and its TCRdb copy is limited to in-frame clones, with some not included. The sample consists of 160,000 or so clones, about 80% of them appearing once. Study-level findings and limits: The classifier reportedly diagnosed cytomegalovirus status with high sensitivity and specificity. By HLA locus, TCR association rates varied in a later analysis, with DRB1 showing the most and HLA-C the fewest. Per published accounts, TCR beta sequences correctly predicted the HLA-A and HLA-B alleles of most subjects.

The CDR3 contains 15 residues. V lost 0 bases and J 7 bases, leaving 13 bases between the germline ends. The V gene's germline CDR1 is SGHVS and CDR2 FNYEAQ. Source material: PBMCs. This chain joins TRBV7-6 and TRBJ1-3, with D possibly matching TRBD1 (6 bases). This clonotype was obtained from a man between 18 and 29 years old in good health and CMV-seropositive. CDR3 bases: TGTGCCAGCAGCTTAGCGATAGGGACATCGAACACCATATATTTT. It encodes CASSLAIGTSNTIYF.